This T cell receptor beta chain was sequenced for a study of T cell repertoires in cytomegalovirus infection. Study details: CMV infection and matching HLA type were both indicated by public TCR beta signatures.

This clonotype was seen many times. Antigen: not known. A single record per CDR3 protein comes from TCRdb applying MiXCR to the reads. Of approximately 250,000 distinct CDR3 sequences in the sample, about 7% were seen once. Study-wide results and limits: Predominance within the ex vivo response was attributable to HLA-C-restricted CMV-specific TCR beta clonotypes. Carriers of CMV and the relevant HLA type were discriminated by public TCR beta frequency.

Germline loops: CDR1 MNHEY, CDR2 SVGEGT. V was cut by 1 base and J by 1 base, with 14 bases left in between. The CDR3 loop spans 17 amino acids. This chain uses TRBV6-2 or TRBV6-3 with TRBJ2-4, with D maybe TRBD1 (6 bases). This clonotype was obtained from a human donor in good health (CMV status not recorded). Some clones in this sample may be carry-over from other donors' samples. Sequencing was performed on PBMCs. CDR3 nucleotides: TGTGCCAGCAGTTACTGGGACACCTCATGGGCCAAAAACATTCAGTACTTC. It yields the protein CASSYWDTSWAKNIQYF.